The present T cell receptor (beta chain) was sequenced within a study of regulatory T cells in long-lasting Graves disease. Findings of the study overall: With under 3,500 shared public clonotypes, persistent patients exceeded new patients, who shared 966.

The CDR3 length is 13 residues. In germline, CDR1 is SGHDN, CDR2 FVKESK. Trimming took 1 base from V and 3 from J, leaving 7 bases between them. The time point is: newly diagnosed GD, antithyroid drugs for less than 3 months. With RNA extracted from PBMCs as input, the TCR library was made. Arm-PCR of CDR3 regions with iRepertoire HTBI primers generated TCR beta libraries. TCRdb reprocessed the multiplex PCR reads via MiXCR and lists one record per CDR3 protein. The sample includes about 450,000 distinct CDR3 sequences, roughly 17% of them seen just once. Ten or more counts support this clonotype. As yet, its antigen is unknown. The sample was also reused in another study, on T cells in Graves' hyperthyroidism and ophthalmopathy.

The clonotype comes from a woman aged 25 to 39 with Graves disease. This chain links TRBV14 with TRBJ2-7; D gene unclear. This sample comprised peripheral blood mononuclear cells (PBMCs), obtained at new diagnosis, from a patient treated with antithyroid drugs. The CDR3 reads CASSQVHSYEQYF. The CDR3 nucleotides read TGTGCCAGCAGCCAAGTACACAGCTACGAGCAGTACTTC.